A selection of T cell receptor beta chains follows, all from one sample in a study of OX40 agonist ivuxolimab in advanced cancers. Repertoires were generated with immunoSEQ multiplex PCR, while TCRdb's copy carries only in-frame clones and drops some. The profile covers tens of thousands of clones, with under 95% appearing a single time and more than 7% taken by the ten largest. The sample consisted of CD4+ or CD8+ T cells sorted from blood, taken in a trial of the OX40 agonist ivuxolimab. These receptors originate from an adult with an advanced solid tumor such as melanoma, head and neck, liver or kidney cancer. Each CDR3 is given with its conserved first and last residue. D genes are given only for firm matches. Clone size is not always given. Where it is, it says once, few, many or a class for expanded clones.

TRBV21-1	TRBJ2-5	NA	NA	CASSPPDLMTETQYF	TGTGCCAGCAGCCCCCCCGATCTGATGACGGAGACCCAGTACTTC
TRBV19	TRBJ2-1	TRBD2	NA	CASSMPVSSGISGNEQFF	TGTGCCAGTAGTATGCCTGTTTCTAGCGGGATTTCTGGCAATGAGCAGTTCTTC
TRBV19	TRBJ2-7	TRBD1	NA	CASSSRGPLTYEQYF	TGTGCCAGTAGCTCCAGGGGGCCCCTCACCTACGAGCAGTACTTC
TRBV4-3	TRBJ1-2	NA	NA	CASSQDLGIGGYTF	TGCGCCAGCAGCCAAGATCTGGGGATTGGTGGCTACACCTTC
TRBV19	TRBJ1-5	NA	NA	CASSREELGNQPQHF	TGTGCCAGTAGTAGAGAAGAATTAGGCAATCAGCCCCAGCATTTT
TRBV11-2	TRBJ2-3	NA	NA	CASSLGDTQYF	TGTGCCAGCAGCTTAGGAGATACGCAGTATTTT
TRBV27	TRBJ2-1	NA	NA	CASSLFPVSAYNEQFF	TGTGCCAGCAGTTTATTCCCCGTCTCAGCCTACAATGAGCAGTTCTTC
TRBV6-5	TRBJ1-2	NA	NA	CASKSDFNYGYTF	TGTGCCAGCAAGTCAGACTTTAACTATGGCTACACCTTC
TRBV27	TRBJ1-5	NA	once	CASSTTSGGDQPQHF	TGTGCCAGCAGTACCACTTCGGGGGGGGATCAGCCCCAGCATTTT
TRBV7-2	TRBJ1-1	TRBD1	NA	CASSAETGGYTEAFF	TGTGCCAGCAGCGCTGAAACAGGGGGCTACACTGAAGCTTTCTTT
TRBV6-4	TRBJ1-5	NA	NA	CASSDNLWGVRRGQPQHF	TGTGCCAGCAGTGACAATTTGTGGGGTGTAAGGCGAGGTCAGCCCCAGCATTTT
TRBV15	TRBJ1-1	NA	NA	CATSRPDRGEEAFF	TGTGCCACCAGCAGACCGGACCGGGGCGAAGAAGCTTTCTTT
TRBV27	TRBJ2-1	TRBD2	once	CASSFSTSGRNEQFF	TGTGCCAGCAGTTTTTCAACTAGCGGGAGGAATGAGCAGTTCTTC
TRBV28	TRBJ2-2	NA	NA	CASRNPRLVGGGELFF	TGTGCCAGCAGGAACCCCCGACTAGTAGGAGGCGGGGAGCTGTTTTTT
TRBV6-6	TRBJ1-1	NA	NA	CASSYSTTMNTEAFF	TGTGCCAGCAGTTACTCGACCACAATGAACACTGAAGCTTTCTTT
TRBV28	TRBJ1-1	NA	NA	CASSPPELGENTEAFF	TGTGCCAGCAGTCCACCGGAATTGGGAGAGAACACTGAAGCTTTCTTT
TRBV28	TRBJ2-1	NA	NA	CASSLGWDEQFF	TGTGCCAGCAGTTTAGGGTGGGATGAGCAGTTCTTC
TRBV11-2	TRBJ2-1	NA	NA	CASSSEGEGLLNEQFF	TGTGCCAGCAGTTCGGAGGGGGAGGGGCTACTCAATGAGCAGTTCTTC
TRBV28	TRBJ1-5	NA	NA	CASSLGLKQPQHF	TGTGCCAGCAGTTTAGGCCTTAAGCAGCCCCAGCATTTT
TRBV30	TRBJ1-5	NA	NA	CAWSVLGSQPQHF	TGTGCCTGGAGTGTACTAGGAAGTCAGCCCCAGCATTTT
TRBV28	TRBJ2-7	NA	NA	CASSHSYEQYF	TGTGCCAGCAGTCACTCCTACGAGCAGTACTTC
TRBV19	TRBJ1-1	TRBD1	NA	CASSMNRGRTEAFF	TGTGCCAGTAGTATGAACAGGGGGCGCACTGAAGCTTTCTTT
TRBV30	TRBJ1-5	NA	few	CAWSVEASNQPQHF	TGTGCCTGGAGTGTCGAGGCGAGCAATCAGCCCCAGCATTTT
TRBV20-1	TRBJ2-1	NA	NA	CSAAWTEQFF	TGCAGTGCTGCTTGGACTGAGCAGTTCTTC
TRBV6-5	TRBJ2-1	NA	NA	CATFEGNEQFF	TGTGCCACCTTCGAGGGCAATGAGCAGTTCTTC
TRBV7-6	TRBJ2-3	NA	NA	CASSPREGTDTQYF	TGTGCCAGCAGTCCCCGGGAAGGCACAGATACGCAGTATTTT
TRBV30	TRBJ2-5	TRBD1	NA	CAWGTGVVETQYF	TGTGCCTGGGGGACAGGGGTTGTGGAGACCCAGTACTTC
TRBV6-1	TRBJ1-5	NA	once	CASSYSTQHF	TGTGCCAGCAGTTACTCTACCCAGCATTTT
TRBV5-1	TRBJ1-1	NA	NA	CASSPGSILNTEAFF	TGCGCCAGCAGCCCCGGAAGCATCCTGAACACTGAAGCTTTCTTT
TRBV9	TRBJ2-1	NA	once	CASSGSSAEQFF	TGTGCCAGCAGCGGATCTAGCGCTGAGCAGTTCTTC
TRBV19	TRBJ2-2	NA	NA	CASTRQMNTGELFF	TGTGCCAGTACACGGCAGATGAACACCGGGGAGCTGTTTTTT
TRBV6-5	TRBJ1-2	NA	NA	CASSYGGAYGYTF	TGTGCCAGCAGTTACGGCGGGGCCTATGGCTACACCTTC
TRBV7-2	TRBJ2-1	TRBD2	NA	CASSLVTSGVSNEQFF	TGTGCCAGCAGCTTAGTTACTAGCGGGGTTTCGAATGAGCAGTTCTTC
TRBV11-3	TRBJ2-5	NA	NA	CASSLEETQYF	TGTGCCAGCAGCTTGGAAGAGACCCAGTACTTC
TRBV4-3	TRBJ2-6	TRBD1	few	CASSQDGTGGANVLTF	TGCGCCAGCAGCCAAGATGGGACAGGCGGGGCCAACGTCCTGACTTTC
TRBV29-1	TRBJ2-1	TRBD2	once	CSHERGGYNEQFF	TGCAGCCATGAGCGGGGGGGGTACAATGAGCAGTTCTTC
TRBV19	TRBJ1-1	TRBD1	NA	CASSIDRGFATEAFF	TGTGCCAGTAGTATTGACAGGGGGTTCGCTACTGAAGCTTTCTTT
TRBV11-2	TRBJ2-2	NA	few	CASSLLTATGELFF	TGTGCCAGCAGCCTATTGACAGCCACCGGGGAGCTGTTTTTT
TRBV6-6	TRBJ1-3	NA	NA	CASSYSRTNGNTIYF	TGTGCCAGCAGTTACTCGAGAACAAATGGAAACACCATATATTTT